The 18 T cell receptor beta chains in this list originate from one sample, sequenced in a study of T cells in Graves' hyperthyroidism and ophthalmopathy. TCR beta CDR3 regions were amplified from RNA transcripts. The HTBI primer set served for first-round RT-PCR of the TCR CDR3. TCRdb reprocessed the multiplex PCR reads with MiXCR, giving one entry per CDR3 protein. The sample includes under 450,000 distinct CDR3 sequences, 15% to 18% seen only once; the top ten take roughly 14%. The sequenced sample consisted of blood. The receptors derive from a woman aged 18-29 years with Graves' hyperthyroidism.

The V call is TRBV6-5, the J call TRBJ1-5; no clear D. In germline, CDR1 is MNHEY, CDR2 SVGAGI. CDR3 length: 16 residues. The V and J ends lost 0 bases and 3 bases respectively, with 12 bases between them. CDR3 coding DNA: TGTGCCAGCAGTTACTCGATTATCAGATACAATCAGCCCCAGCATTTT. This encodes CASSYSIIRYNQPQHF.

The chain couples TRBV5-6 to TRBJ2-1, with D perhaps given as TRBD1 or TRBD2 (6 bases each). The CDR3 is made up of 14 amino acids. Trimming cost V 8 bases and J 8 bases, with 20 bases left between them. The germline CDR1 and CDR2 sequences are SGHDT and YYEEEE. Written as DNA, the CDR3 is TGTGCCAGTAGTCCTGGAGGGGGGTCCCATGAGCAGTTCTTC. This translates into CASSPGGGSHEQFF.

In this sample, this clonotype turned up many times. The chain joins TRBV6-6 to TRBJ1-1, with D tentatively TRBD1 (5 bases). The CDR3 loop spans 12 amino acids. Trimming took off 2 bases at V and 5 bases at J, with 6 bases between the two ends. The V gene's germline CDR1 is MNHNY and CDR2 SVGAGI (reference sequence). The CDR3 is CASSYGGTEAFF. The CDR3 DNA sequence: TGTGCCAGCAGTTACGGGGGGACTGAAGCTTTCTTT.

This clonotype has a count of ten or more. The rearrangement links TRBV7-2 to TRBJ1-3; TRBD1 matches 9 bases. V dropped 5 bases and J dropped 3; count of bases not matched to a gene: 8. CDR3 size: 16 residues. The germline V gene has CDR1 SGHTA and CDR2 FQGNSA. CDR3 protein: CASSRYRGLGGNTIYF. The CDR3 coding sequence is TGTGCCAGCAGCAGATACAGGGGGCTCGGTGGAAACACCATATATTTT.

There are a few counts of this clonotype. The chain is built from TRBV19 and TRBJ1-5; D might be TRBD1 (5 bases). V lost 10 bases and J lost 6, with 10 bases in between. This CDR3 has 11 residues. Germline V CDR1 and CDR2: LNHDA, SQIVND (reference sequence). CDR3 nucleotide sequence: TGTGCCACCGGTGGGGGTCAGCCCCAGCATTTT. Residues: CATGGGQPQHF.

V is TRBV14 and J is TRBJ2-5; D uncertain. CDR3 length: 15 amino acids. The V end lost 4 bases, the J end lost 5 bases, and 17 bases lay between the germline ends. Germline-derived CDR1 and CDR2 are SGHDN and FVKESK. Here the CDR3 DNA reads TGTGCCAGCAGCCCCAGCCTAGTTACTTTCGAGACCCAGTACTTC. It codes for CASSPSLVTFETQYF.

This clonotype was detected only a few times. J is TRBJ2-2 and V is TRBV7-3, with 9 bases fitting TRBD2. In germline, CDR1 is SGHTA, CDR2 FQGTGA. This CDR3 is built from 16 residues. J gave up 4 bases and V 2 bases, and 5 bases lay outside the gene matches. Here the CDR3 reads CASSLQLAGATGELFF. The DNA for the CDR3 is TGTGCCAGCAGCTTACAACTAGCGGGTGCCACCGGGGAGCTGTTTTTT.

About this clonotype: This may come from a read error, since a much larger clone is one base off. Likely a read error: the CDR3 ends without its conserved phenylalanine or tryptophan. The chain links TRBV7-9 to TRBJ1-1; D remains unclear. V dropped 1 base and J dropped 5 bases, with 11 bases sitting between them. The CDR3 extends over 14 amino acids. Germline V gives CDR1 SEHNR, CDR2 FQNEAQ (reference sequence). The CDR3 is CASSLGVGWTEAFL. In DNA form, the CDR3 reads TGTGCCAGCAGCTTAGGGGTGGGGTGGACTGAAGCTTTCCTT.

This clonotype was detected many times. This sequence joins TRBV7-9 and TRBJ1-2; D gene ambiguous. V was shortened by 5 bases and J by 3 bases, with 13 bases between the two germline ends. Germline assignment: CDR1 SEHNR and CDR2 FQNEAQ (reference sequence). This CDR3 has 14 amino acids. The CDR3 loop reads CASSLEVRHYGYTF. DNA of the CDR3: TGTGCCAGCAGCCTAGAGGTCCGGCACTATGGCTACACCTTC.

This sequence joins TRBV6-1 and TRBJ2-7; the match to TRBD2 covers 9 bases. The CDR3 runs to 15 residues. Unmatched junction bases numbered 9, after V lost 5 bases and J lost 4 bases. Germline CDR1 and CDR2: MNHNS and SASEGT. The CDR3 region has the DNA TGTGCCAGCAGTTCCCCTAGCGGGATCCGTTACGAGCAGTACTTC. Translated: CASSSPSGIRYEQYF.

This clonotype has ten or more counts. The rearrangement links TRBV5-1 to TRBJ2-2, with D possibly TRBD1 on 5 matching bases. V was trimmed by 5 bases and J by 2 bases, leaving 10 bases between them. The CDR3 sequence is 14 residues long. Germline V gene lookup returns CDR1 SGHRS and CDR2 YFSETQ. The CDR3 region is CASRGRENTGELFF. CDR3 sequence (DNA): TGCGCCAGCAGAGGCAGGGAAAACACCGGGGAGCTGTTTTTT.

As for this clonotype: A clone one base away is much larger, so this may be a read error. This chain connects TRBV27 to TRBJ1-4; D is unresolved. The CDR3 covers 14 residues. Germline V CDR1 and CDR2: MNHEY, SMNVEV (reference sequence). Trimming took 5 bases from V and 8 from J, leaving 15 bases between them. This chain's CDR3 is CASSPRALAEKLFF. CDR3 in DNA: TGTGCCAGCAGTCCCCGGGCCCTCGCCGAAAAACTGTTTTTT.

The table lists this clonotype with many counts. The J gene is TRBJ1-2, the V gene TRBV28, with D unresolved. This CDR3 is 19 amino acids long. Germline V lookup: CDR1 MDHEN, CDR2 SYDVKM. Between the trimmed V and J ends, which lost 4 bases and 5 bases, there was a span of 29 bases. The CDR3 is CASSSLYWRQAPSGYGYTF. CDR3 DNA: TGTGCCAGCAGTTCCCTATACTGGCGGCAGGCACCGTCGGGGTATGGCTACACCTTC.

Notes on this clonotype: It may be a read error: a sequence one base away is much more abundant. V usage is TRBV11-2 and J usage is TRBJ2-7; D is ambiguous. Trimming took off 7 bases at V and 6 bases at J, with 13 bases between the two ends. The CDR3 runs to 12 residues. Germline V gene data show CDR1 as SGHAT and CDR2 as FQNNGV. The CDR3 reads CASTNPSTEQYF. CDR3 DNA: TGTGCCAGCACCAACCCTTCCACCGAGCAGTACTTC.

This clonotype has only a few counts. A read error is possible here, since a much larger clone lies one base away. V usage is TRBV11-2 and J usage is TRBJ2-2, with 8 bases that match TRBD1. With 4 bases clipped from V and 6 bases from J, the junction kept 4 bases outside the gene matches. This CDR3 is built from 14 residues. Germline V gene data show CDR1 as SGHAT and CDR2 as FQNNGV. CDR3 bases: TGTGCCAGCAGCTCGACAGGGGATGCCGGGGAGCTGTTTTTT. It is translated as CASSSTGDAGELFF.

This clonotype was counted between two and nine times. This chain connects TRBV3-1 to TRBJ2-5; the D gene is possibly TRBD1 (6 bases). CDR1 is LGHDT and CDR2 is YNNKEL in the germline V gene (reference sequence). This CDR3 comprises 12 residues. V was clipped by 4 bases and J by 14 bases, with 17 bases between them. The CDR3 nucleotides are TGTGCCAGCAGCCCAACAGGGACGGAGTTTTACTTC. This codes for CASSPTGTEFYF.

This clonotype was counted ten times or more. The V gene is TRBV18, the J gene TRBJ2-5; unclear D gene. Germline values: CDR1 KGHSH, CDR2 LQKENI. This CDR3 has 13 amino acids. V dropped 3 bases and J dropped 2 bases, with 7 bases sitting between them. Here the CDR3 DNA reads TGTGCCAGCTCACCGTACGGACAAGAGACCCAGTACTTC. Translation: CASSPYGQETQYF.

This clonotype was found a few times. The chain couples TRBV9 to TRBJ1-4; 8 bases line up with TRBD1. Germline CDR1 reads SGDLS; CDR2 reads YYNGEE. V trimming: 4 bases; J trimming: 4 bases; junction bases outside the gene matches: 3. This CDR3 region has 14 residues. DNA of the CDR3: TGTGCCAGCAGCCTGACAGGGGATAATGAAAAACTGTTTTTT. Protein sequence: CASSLTGDNEKLFF.